This T cell receptor beta chain was found in a study of graft-versus-host responses after intestinal transplantation. Study-wide context: Tacrolimus plus steroids were given to all recipients for 2 to 4 years, preceded by anti-thymocyte globulin induction. Points from the study as a whole: Detected in recipient marrow were GvH clones, some of which were first observed in ileum or blood.

This CDR3 spans 13 amino acids. Germline V CDR1 and CDR2: SQVTM, ANQGSEA. Between the trimmed V and J ends, which lost 5 bases and 3 bases, there was a span of 13 bases. Measured with immunoSEQ multiplex PCR; TCRdb has only the in-frame clones, and not every one. The table lists approximately 10,000 clones, roughly a third of them singletons, with about 13% in the top ten. The culture paired around 200,000 irradiated violet-dye-labeled stimulators with around 200,000 CFSE-labeled responders. Once the reaction had ended, proliferating CFSE-low CD3+CD4+ and CD3+CD8+ responders were sorted. V and J are TRBV29-1 and TRBJ1-2; D is uncertain. The sequences come from alloreactive CD8+ T cells from a mixed lymphocyte reaction culture, collected before intestinal transplant. Regarding subset: CFSE-low proliferating T cells sorted from roughly six-day pre-transplant mixed lymphocyte reaction (GvH or HvG direction). This TCR was recovered from a human patient who received an intestinal transplant. The CDR3 region has the DNA TGCAGCGTTTCGGGAGGACTTGACTATGGCTACACCTTC. Translation: CSVSGGLDYGYTF.